The clone carrying this T cell receptor (beta chain) has a single count. The data derive from a study of blood T cell repertoires in COVID-19. As for the study in general: Italy, Spain and the United States were the sources of the convalescent and acute COVID-19 samples. T cells, B-cell-depleted T cells, or PBMCs supplied cDNA or gDNA.

In the authors' workflow: The authors estimated nucleated cell counts from reference gene primer amplification. Clones were sequenced by immunoSEQ multiplex PCR, and TCRdb holds only the in-frame ones, with some missing. The V and J calls and clone size are taken from that table; D and trimming were inferred from the DNA. The repertoire holds about 110,000 clones, with approximately 78% as singletons. CDR3 length: 14 residues. CDR1 is SGDLS, CDR2 YYNGEE, per germline. J lost 6 bases, V lost 3 bases, and 2 bases had no gene match. The sample was peripheral blood. The genes are TRBV9 and TRBJ2-1; 11 bases agree with TRBD1. The receptor was isolated from an elderly woman with acute or convalescent COVID-19. DNA for the CDR3: TGTGCCAGCAGCGCGGGACAGGGGGTCAATGAGCAGTTCTTC. This sequence encodes CASSAGQGVNEQFF.